The TCR beta chain under discussion was sequenced for a study of early T cells in non-severe SARS-CoV-2 infection (dated by TCRdb to about 2021). A note on the overall study: Bulk RNA from unsorted whole blood was used for TCR sequencing, so alpha and beta chains could not be paired.

V was cut back by 2 bases and J by 7 bases, leaving a gap of 17 bases between them. The CDR3 runs 16 amino acids, cysteine and phenylalanine included. This entry keeps only the CDR3 DNA: 48 bases, framed from base 1. The germline V gene (reference sequence) specifies MNHEY as CDR1 and SMNVEV as CDR2. Study-wide findings and limitations: VDJdb matching was skewed toward anti-spike CD8 responses and likely underestimated virus-specific expansions by missing private and CD4 specificities.

Set within a cohort of healthcare workers in London, UK, this nested case-control study involved weekly PCR testing of nasopharyngeal swabs along with blood sampling. Healthcare workers were enrolled in the week of the UK lockdown, from 23 to 31 March 2020, and were followed every week for up to roughly 16 weeks. Library method: 5' RACE. For sequencing, a NextSeq 500 was employed. To correct for sequencing error and PCR bias, the TCR library protocol tagged individual cDNA molecules with unique molecular identifiers. Sequencing covered both TCR alpha and beta chains, and within each sample the abundances of alpha and beta sequences were tightly co-correlated. The authors' pipeline ran thus. Decombinator V4 was used to annotate TCR sequences for V gene, J gene and CDR3. TCRs were defined as expanded if a significant change between any two time points was detected under a Poisson model with p below 0.0001. TCR abundances were normalised to the total number of TCRs sequenced in each sample and reported as counts per million. TRAV1-2 paired with TRAJ12, TRAJ20 or TRAJ33 defined MAIT TCRs, while TRAV10 paired with TRAJ18 defined iNKT TCRs. VDJdb, accessed 1 November 2021, was searched for CMV, EBV and SARS-CoV-2 annotated TCRs, excluding TCRs annotated for multiple antigens. In TCRdb, the public reads were trimmed at Q25 with fastp and aligned with MiXCR, with productive beta chains retained. Each CDR3 protein gets just one entry, which takes the most common genes and DNA from the rows behind it. The V and J calls and clone size are TCRdb's, not the authors'. The sample records tens of thousands of distinct CDR3 sequences, around 9.6% of which are singletons. The ten largest clones capture about 5.3% of the sample.

This clonotype has a count of ten or more. Its recognized antigen is unknown. No much larger clonotype is one base removed from it; base qualities were not supplied. This receptor chain uses TRBV27 and TRBJ2-2, with no D gene named confidently. The sequence derives from an adult who was a healthcare worker with PCR-confirmed SARS-CoV-2 infection or an uninfected control (not recorded which). Material: whole blood, obtained at baseline. The base sequence is TGTGCCAGCAGTTTAGAACAGCCGTCTTACGGCGGGGAGCTGTTTTTT. This sequence encodes CASSLEQPSYGGELFF.